Below, 26 T cell receptor beta chains from the same sample are listed, as sequenced in a study of T cells after yellow fever vaccination. TCRdb reanalysed the 5' RACE reads using MiXCR and keeps one entry per CDR3 protein. The sample shows 150,000 to 200,000 distinct CDR3 sequences, roughly 6.4% of them seen only once. This sample comprised CD4+ T cells sorted from PBMCs, obtained on the day of the first yellow fever vaccination. The receptor source for this set is a man between 18 and 35 years old who received the YFV17D yellow fever vaccine.

This chain joins TRBV12-3 or TRBV12-4 and TRBJ2-4, with a tentative D call TRBD1 (5 bases). The CDR3 runs 14 residues. Trimming took off 7 bases at V and 4 bases at J, with 14 bases between the two ends. The CDR3 DNA reads TGTGCCAGCACTTCGACAGACTCTAAAAACATTCAGTACTTC. Protein product: CASTSTDSKNIQYF.

This clonotype was seen many times. V usage is TRBV4-2 and J usage is TRBJ2-2; no firm D call. V lost 1 base, J lost 6 bases, and 6 bases lay in between. CDR3 size: 13 residues. The V gene's germline CDR1 is LGHNA and CDR2 YNFKEQ. The CDR3 loop reads CASSQVGSGELFF. CDR3 nucleotide sequence: TGTGCCAGCAGCCAAGTAGGGTCCGGGGAGCTGTTTTTT.

The V gene is TRBV5-5, the J gene TRBJ2-3, with a possible D match to TRBD2 (7 bases). The CDR3 extends over 15 amino acids. CDR1 SGHKS and CDR2 YYEKEE come from the germline V gene (reference sequence). Trimming took 2 bases from V and 6 from J, leaving 16 bases between them. CDR3 in amino acids: CASSFAGANGDTQYF. CDR3 sequence (DNA): TGTGCCAGCAGCTTCGCGGGGGCCAATGGGGATACGCAGTATTTT. Looking up the rest from reference TRBV5-5 and TRBJ2-3 gives the full variable domain: DAGVTQSPTHLIKTRGQQVTLRCSPISGHKSVSWYQQVLGQGPQFIFQYYEKEERGRGNFPDRFSARQFPNYSSELNVNALLLGDSALYLCASSFAGANGDTQYFGPGTRLTVL.

The rearrangement joins TRBV7-9 to TRBJ2-7; D possibly uses TRBD1 or TRBD2 (5 bases each). CDR1 SEHNR and CDR2 FQNEAQ come from the germline V gene (reference sequence). The CDR3 consists of 17 residues. V was shortened by 4 bases and J by 0 bases, with 19 bases between the two germline ends. The CDR3 DNA reads as TGTGCCAGCAGCTCAACCCTGGGACGGGATAACTCCTACGAGCAGTACTTC. Translation: CASSSTLGRDNSYEQYF.

This clonotype was detected a few times. This rearrangement joins TRBV7-2 to TRBJ2-7; 7 positions match TRBD1. This CDR3 has 14 amino acids. V shed 1 base, J shed 6 bases, and the junction held 6 bases outside the gene matches. From germline, CDR1 is SGHTA and CDR2 FQGNSA. Written as DNA, the CDR3 is TGTGCCAGCAGCTTAGGAGGGGGCCGGCTCGAGCAGTACGTC. As protein: CASSLGGGRLEQYV.

This clonotype was seen many times. The CDR3 loop is CASSLGGAGGRQETQYF. CDR3 DNA sequence: TGTGCCAGCAGCTTAGGAGGGGCGGGGGGGCGGCAAGAGACCCAGTACTTC. V and J are TRBV7-2 and TRBJ2-5; 9 bases are a match to TRBD2. The CDR3 runs 17 residues. V gave up 1 base and J gave up 2 bases; unmatched junction bases: 8. Germline CDR1 and CDR2: SGHTA and FQGNSA.

This clonotype was recorded many times. In nucleotides, the CDR3 is TGTGCCAGCTCACCATCGCAGGGAGGATCGGGAAACACCATATATTTT. This translates into CASSPSQGGSGNTIYF. The J gene is TRBJ1-3, the V gene TRBV18, with D tentatively TRBD1 (5 bases). V was cut by 2 bases and J by 4 bases, with 15 bases left in between. This CDR3 has 16 residues. Per the germline V gene, CDR1 is KGHSH and CDR2 is LQKENI.

This clonotype was found many times. V gene TRBV7-2 combines with J gene TRBJ2-3; D is possibly TRBD2 (7 bases). Trimming cost V 7 bases and J 5 bases, with 22 bases left between them. The CDR3 runs 16 residues. CDR1 is SGHTA and CDR2 is FQGNSA in the germline V gene. The CDR3 here is CASNRREWGGQDTQYF. The CDR3 nucleotides are TGTGCCAGCAACCGAAGGGAGTGGGGGGGCCAAGATACGCAGTATTTT. Full variable domain (rest looked up from reference TRBV7-2 and TRBJ2-3): GAGVSQSPSNKVTEKGKDVELRCDPISGHTALYWYRQSLGQGLEFLIYFQGNSAPDKSGLPSDRFSAERTGGSVSTLTIQRTQQEDSAVYLCASNRREWGGQDTQYFGPGTRLTVL.

This clonotype has at least ten counts. The gene calls are TRBV7-2 and TRBJ2-7; tentatively, D is TRBD1 (6 bases). Looked up from germline, CDR1 is SGHTA and CDR2 is FQGNSA. V lost 4 bases and J 0 bases, leaving 16 bases between the germline ends. The CDR3 sequence is 16 residues long. The CDR3: CASSSRGQKSSYEQYF. The CDR3 DNA reads TGTGCCAGCAGCTCCCGCGGACAGAAGAGCTCCTACGAGCAGTACTTC.

This clonotype was found many times. The chain carries TRBV5-1 and TRBJ2-5; D is ambiguous. The V gene lost 0 bases and the J gene lost 5 bases, with 8 bases spanning the gap. The V gene's germline CDR1 is SGHRS and CDR2 YFSETQ. CDR3 length: 13 amino acids. For the CDR3, the DNA is TGCGCCAGCAGCTTGGGCGGAGATGAGACCCAGTACTTC. This encodes CASSLGGDETQYF.

This chain connects TRBV12-3 or TRBV12-4 to TRBJ1-1; 9 bases agree with TRBD1. Trimming cost V 6 bases and J 6 bases; bases outside gene matches: 8. The CDR3 is 14 residues long. The CDR3 DNA reads as TGTGCCAGCAGCCCGGGACAGGGTTTGGCTGAAGCTTTCTTT. This gives the protein CASSPGQGLAEAFF.

Comment on this clonotype: At one end the junction does not follow the germline gene, possibly because of a read error. V usage is TRBV3-1 and J usage is TRBJ2-5, with TRBD2 as a possible D gene (6 bases). Per the germline V gene, CDR1 is LGHDT and CDR2 is YNNKEL (reference sequence). CDR3 length equals 17 residues. DNA for the CDR3: TGTGCCAGCTGCCAAGGCCGTTCATATACGGGAGAAGAGACCCAGTACTTC. Translated: CASCQGRSYTGEETQYF.

This clonotype was seen repeatedly, ten times or more. The rearrangement uses TRBV29-1 and TRBJ2-7; weak D call: TRBD2 (6 bases). V lost 3 bases to trimming and J lost 4 bases, with 13 bases between them. CDR3 length equals 13 residues. The germline V gene has CDR1 SQVTM and CDR2 ANQGSEA. The CDR3 region is CSVDFGGGYEQYF. The DNA for the CDR3 is TGCAGCGTTGATTTCGGGGGAGGTTACGAGCAGTACTTC.

This clonotype was picked up many times. The chain uses TRBV7-3 and TRBJ2-2, with 7 bases fitting TRBD2. This CDR3 contains 14 residues. Germline V gene lookup returns CDR1 SGHTA and CDR2 FQGTGA. Germline trimming cut 4 bases from V and 7 bases from J; bases unmatched to any gene: 6. CDR3 protein: CASSSPGGNGELFF. In nucleotides, the CDR3 is TGTGCCAGCAGCTCCCCGGGAGGAAACGGGGAGCTGTTTTTT.

This clonotype came up a few times. The rearrangement joins TRBV7-3 to TRBJ2-1, with 7 positions matching TRBD1. The V gene end was trimmed by 5 bases and the J gene end by 2 bases; junction bases not matched to a gene: 3. Germline V CDR1 and CDR2: SGHTA, FQGTGA. The CDR3 covers 14 residues. The CDR3 sequence: CASSRQGTYNEQFF. CDR3 DNA: TGTGCCAGCAGCCGACAGGGTACCTACAATGAGCAGTTCTTC.

This clonotype was counted ten times or more. This chain uses TRBV7-9 with TRBJ2-7; TRBD1 agrees at 12 bases. Losses at the gene ends were 3 bases for V and 11 bases for J; bases not matched to a gene: 5. Germline V CDR1 and CDR2: SEHNR, FQNEAQ (reference sequence). This CDR3 comprises 13 residues. CDR3 bases: TGTGCCAGCAGCTTGGGACAGGGGGCGAGGAAGTACTTC. This encodes CASSLGQGARKYF. Full variable domain (outside the CDR3, taken from reference TRBV7-9 and TRBJ2-7): DTGVSQNPRHKITKRGQNVTFRCDPISEHNRLYWYRQTLGQGPEFLTYFQNEAQLEKSRLLSDRFSAERPKGSFSTLEIQRTEQGDSAMYLCASSLGQGARKYFGPGTRLTVT.

This clonotype was recorded a few times. This chain joins TRBV4-2 and TRBJ2-7; D call uncertain. The germline gives CDR1 LGHNA, CDR2 YNFKEQ. The length of the CDR3 is 12 residues. V lost 4 bases and J lost 3, with 7 bases in between. DNA for the CDR3: TGTGCCAGCAGCCGGCCGAACTACGAGCAGTACGTC. Amino acid sequence: CASSRPNYEQYV.

The CDR3 coding sequence is TGTGCCAGCTCACAGGACAGGGGGACGGAGGCTTTCTTT. Its protein is CASSQDRGTEAFF. J is TRBJ1-1 and V is TRBV18; 10 bases map to TRBD1. This CDR3 contains 13 residues. V shed 4 bases, J shed 11 bases, and the junction held 7 bases outside the gene matches. CDR1 is KGHSH, CDR2 LQKENI, per germline.

In DNA form, the CDR3 reads TGTGCCAGGGCGGACAGGACAGGAAGCTCCTATAATTCACCCCTCCACTTT. Encoded protein: CARADRTGSSYNSPLHF. The chain has TRBV2 and TRBJ1-6; TRBD1 aligns across 7 bases. CDR1 and CDR2 from the germline V gene are SNHLY and FYNNEI. V dropped 9 bases and J dropped 0; count of bases not matched to a gene: 11. The CDR3 runs to 17 residues.

The chain joins TRBV7-2 to TRBJ2-1; maybe TRBD1 (7 bases). This CDR3 has 14 amino acids. V gave up 5 bases and J gave up 5 bases, with 13 bases separating them. Germline-derived CDR1 and CDR2 are SGHTA and FQGNSA. The CDR3: CASSAGQLNNEQFF. The CDR3 nucleotides are TGTGCCAGCAGCGCGGGACAGCTAAACAATGAGCAGTTCTTC. Filled out from reference TRBV7-2 and TRBJ2-1, the complete variable domain reads GAGVSQSPSNKVTEKGKDVELRCDPISGHTALYWYRQSLGQGLEFLIYFQGNSAPDKSGLPSDRFSAERTGGSVSTLTIQRTQQEDSAVYLCASSAGQLNNEQFFGPGTRLTVL.

In this sample, this clonotype turned up a few times. This chain connects TRBV11-2 to TRBJ2-6; no firm D call. The CDR3 spans 18 residues. Germline V gene sequence: CDR1 SGHAT, CDR2 FQNNGV. V was clipped by 5 bases and J by 0 bases, with 17 bases between them. The CDR3 DNA sequence: TGTGCCAGCAGCCGCCGACAAGCGTCCCACTCTGGGGCCAACGTCCTGACTTTC. As protein: CASSRRQASHSGANVLTF.

In the case of this clonotype: The CDR3 does not close with the conserved phenylalanine or tryptophan, likely indicating a read error. The rearrangement links TRBV29-1 to TRBJ2-7, with D perhaps being TRBD1 or TRBD2 (5 bases each). The CDR3 extends over 12 amino acids. Germline CDR1 SQVTM, CDR2 ANQGSEA. Trimming cost V 6 bases and J 2 bases, with 11 bases left between them. The CDR3 is CSVGVSTYEQYI. CDR3 bases: TGCAGCGTGGGGGTTTCCACCTACGAGCAGTACATC.

As regards this clonotype: A single base separates this from a much larger clone, so it may be a read error. This sequence joins TRBV5-8 and TRBJ1-5; D remains ambiguous. Trimming left V 6 bases short and J 0 bases short, with 10 bases between. Looked up from germline, CDR1 is SGHTS and CDR2 is YDEGEE. The CDR3 length is 14 residues. The CDR3 DNA is TGTGCCAGCAACAGACTGACTAGCAATCAGCCCCAGCATTTT. Protein: CASNRLTSNQPQHF. The complete variable domain, with remaining parts taken from reference TRBV5-8 and TRBJ1-5, reads EAGVTQSPTHLIKTRGQQATLRCSPISGHTSVYWYQQALGLGLQFLLWYDEGEERNRGNFPPRFSGRQFPNYSSELNVNALELEDSALYLCASNRLTSNQPQHFGDGTRLSIL.

This clonotype was seen at least ten times. The chain couples TRBV5-1 to TRBJ2-5, with D possibly TRBD2 on 5 matching bases. This CDR3 has 15 residues. The germline V gene encodes CDR1 SGHRS and CDR2 YFSETQ. V was pared by 0 bases and J by 1 base, with 10 bases between. The CDR3, as DNA: TGCGCCAGCAGCTTGGCGAACCGGGGCCAAGAGACCCAGTACTTC. Protein sequence: CASSLANRGQETQYF.

Regarding this clonotype: This may be a read error: a much more frequent sequence differs by one nucleotide. This chain uses TRBV9 with TRBJ2-2; 8 nucleotides agree with TRBD1. The CDR3 is 15 amino acids. Germline CDR1 SGDLS, CDR2 YYNGEE. Trimming at V came to 3 bases and at J to 6 bases, leaving 7 bases not matched to a gene. CDR3 nucleotide sequence: TGTGCCAGCAGCGAAACAGGGGGTTACTCCGGGGAGCTGTTTTTT. This gives the protein CASSETGGYSGELFF.

There are a few counts of this clonotype. The chain joins TRBV4-3 to TRBJ1-3; a weak D match, TRBD1 (5 bases). Germline values: CDR1 LGHNA, CDR2 YSLEER. This CDR3 is built from 17 residues. The ends were cut back, 0 bases at V and 1 base at J, with 13 bases in the middle. The CDR3 loop is CASSQDRPRQSGNTIYF. CDR3 in DNA: TGCGCCAGCAGCCAAGATAGGCCCCGACAGTCTGGAAACACCATATATTTT.